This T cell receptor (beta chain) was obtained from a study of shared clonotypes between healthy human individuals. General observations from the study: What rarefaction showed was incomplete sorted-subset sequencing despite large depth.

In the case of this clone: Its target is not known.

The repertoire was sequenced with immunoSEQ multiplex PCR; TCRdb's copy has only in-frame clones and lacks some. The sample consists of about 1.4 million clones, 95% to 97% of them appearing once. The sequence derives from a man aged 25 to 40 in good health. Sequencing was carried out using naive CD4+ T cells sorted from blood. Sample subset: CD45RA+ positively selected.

The CDR3, as DNA: TGCGCCAGCAGCACTTATACTAGACCCTCCTACAATGAGCAGTTCTTC. This encodes CASSTYTRPSYNEQFF. The chain is built from TRBV10-1 and TRBJ2-1, with D possibly being TRBD2 (5 bases). V was cut by 6 bases and J by 0 bases, with 15 bases left in between. Germline assignment: CDR1 WNHNN and CDR2 SYGVQD (reference sequence). This CDR3 is built from 16 residues.